What follows describes a single T cell receptor beta chain. This specimen comes from a study of shared clonotypes between healthy human individuals. Overall study context: Contributing individuals were a couple of females and three males aged 18 to 49.

The run depth of the assay was deep. The method was immunoSEQ multiplex PCR; TCRdb's version includes in-frame clones alone and lacks a portion of them. There are 1.5 million to 1.9 million clones in the sample; roughly 98% occur only once, and about 0.4% lies in the top ten. The CDR3 extends over 14 amino acids. The germline V gene has CDR1 SGHRS and CDR2 YFSETQ. V was shortened by 2 bases and J by 4 bases, with 12 bases between the two germline ends. This TCR came from a man aged 25 to 40 in good health. Sequenced sample: naive CD4+ T cells sorted from blood. Indicated subset: CD45RA+ positively selected. V is TRBV5-1 and J is TRBJ1-1; D gene uncertain. The CDR3 sequence: CASSFTDLGTEAFF. CDR3 DNA sequence: TGCGCCAGCAGCTTTACGGACCTTGGCACTGAAGCTTTCTTT.